Included here is one T cell receptor (beta chain) sequence, with context. Profiled with immunoSEQ multiplex PCR; TCRdb holds only in-frame clones, not every one. The sample lists 250,000 to 300,000 clones, 81% seen once, with 2.5% to 3% in the top ten. These data originate in a study of blood T cell repertoires in COVID-19. The clonotype was recovered from an older woman with active or convalescent COVID-19. Sequenced sample: peripheral blood.

CDR3 sequence (DNA): TGTGCCAGCAGCGGATCACCGGGACAGGGGGACTATGGCTACACCTTC. This encodes CASSGSPGQGDYGYTF. V and J are TRBV9 and TRBJ1-2; 11 bases fit TRBD1. CDR1 is SGDLS, CDR2 YYNGEE, per germline. V gave up 3 bases and J gave up 3 bases; unmatched junction bases: 7. The CDR3 contains 16 residues.